The rows below give T cell receptor beta chains drawn from one sample of a study of blood T cell repertoires in COVID-19. Sequenced by immunoSEQ multiplex PCR; TCRdb stores in-frame clones only, minus some. The sample holds under 55,000 clones, approximately 80% seen once. The sequenced material came from peripheral blood. The receptor set was obtained from a man aged 65-85 years with acute or convalescent COVID-19. Both conserved end residues are part of each CDR3. D genes are given only for firm matches. Only part of the rows carry a size: once, few, many, or a class if the clone is expanded.

j_call v_call d_call clone_size cdr3_aa cdr3_nt
TRBJ2-1 TRBV6-4 TRBD2 . CASSDSASGPLNEQFF TGTGCCAGCAGTGACTCGGCTAGCGGGCCTCTCAATGAGCAGTTCTTC
TRBJ2-6 TRBV4-1 . . CASSQDEGAGANVLTF TGCGCCAGCAGCCAAGATGAGGGGGCTGGGGCCAACGTCCTGACTTTC
TRBJ2-3 TRBV6-2/TRBV6-3 TRBD2 . CASSYSGLAGTDTQYF TGTGCCAGCAGTTACTCAGGACTAGCGGGCACAGATACGCAGTATTTT
TRBJ1-2 TRBV6-6 TRBD1 once CASSQIRQGTANANYGYTF TGTGCCAGCAGTCAGATTCGACAGGGGACGGCTAATGCTAACTATGGCTACACCTTC
TRBJ1-1 TRBV6-5 . . CASSYSRQGNTEAFF TGTGCCAGCAGTTACTCGCGTCAGGGGAACACTGAAGCTTTCTTT
TRBJ1-2 TRBV4-1 . . CASSQDRSQVLINYGYTF TGCGCCAGCAGCCAAGATAGGTCACAGGTACTGATTAACTATGGCTACACCTTC
TRBJ2-7 TRBV5-4 . . CASSLAGGHEQYF TGTGCCAGCAGCTTGGCAGGTGGCCACGAGCAGTACTTC
TRBJ2-5 TRBV2 TRBD1 . CASSKGAGETQYF TGTGCCAGCAGCAAGGGGGCCGGGGAGACCCAGTACTTC
TRBJ1-5 TRBV24-1 TRBD1 . CATSDPGQEGGQPQHF TGTGCCACCAGTGATCCGGGACAGGAGGGAGGACAGCCCCAGCATTTT
TRBJ2-7 TRBV9 TRBD2 . CASSPEPTSVPNYEQYF TGTGCCAGCAGCCCCGAACCAACTAGCGTCCCGAACTACGAGCAGTACTTC
TRBJ1-2 TRBV28 . . CASSSVSPGYGYTF TGTGCCAGCAGTTCGGTCAGCCCGGGCTATGGCTACACCTTC
TRBJ2-3 TRBV5-1 TRBD1 . CASSIGQGDTQYF TGCGCCAGCAGCATTGGACAGGGCGATACGCAGTATTTT
TRBJ1-6 TRBV10-1 TRBD1 . CASRTGSPFLSPLHF TGCGCCAGCAGGACAGGGTCTCCCTTCCTTTCACCCCTCCACTTT
TRBJ2-7 TRBV10-3 TRBD2 few CATNSGGNGNEQYF TGTGCCACTAATAGCGGGGGTAACGGCAACGAGCAGTACTTC